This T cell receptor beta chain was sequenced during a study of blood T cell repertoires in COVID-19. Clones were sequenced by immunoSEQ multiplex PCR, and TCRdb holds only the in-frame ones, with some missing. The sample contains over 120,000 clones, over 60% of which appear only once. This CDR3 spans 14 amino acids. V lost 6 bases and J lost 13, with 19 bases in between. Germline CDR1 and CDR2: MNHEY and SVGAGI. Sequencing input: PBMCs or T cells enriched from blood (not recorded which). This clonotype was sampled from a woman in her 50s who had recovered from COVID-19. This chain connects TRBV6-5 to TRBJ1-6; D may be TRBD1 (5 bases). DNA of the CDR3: TGTGCCAGCAGGTGGACCGTAACAGGTGTCCCCCTCCACTTT. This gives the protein CASRWTVTGVPLHF.